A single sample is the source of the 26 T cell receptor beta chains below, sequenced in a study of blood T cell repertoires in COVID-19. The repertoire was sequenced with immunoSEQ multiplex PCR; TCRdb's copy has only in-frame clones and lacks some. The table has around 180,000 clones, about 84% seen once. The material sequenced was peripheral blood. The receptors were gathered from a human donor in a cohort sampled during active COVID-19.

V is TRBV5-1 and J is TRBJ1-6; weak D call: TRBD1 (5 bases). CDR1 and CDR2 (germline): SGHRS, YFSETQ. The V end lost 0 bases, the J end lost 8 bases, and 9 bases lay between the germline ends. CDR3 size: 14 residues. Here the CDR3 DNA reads TGCGCCAGCAGCTTGGCTACAGGAGATTCACCCCTCCACTTT. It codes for CASSLATGDSPLHF.

The CDR3 bases are TGTGCCAGCAGCTTAGGGCGGGGGGGTATCACAGATACGCAGTATTTT. Translating gives CASSLGRGGITDTQYF. The V and J genes are TRBV11-3 and TRBJ2-3, with 9 positions matching TRBD2. The CDR3 is 16 amino acids. Germline values: CDR1 SGHNT, CDR2 YENEEA. The V segment lost 1 base and the J segment 2 bases; nucleotides outside the gene matches: 4.

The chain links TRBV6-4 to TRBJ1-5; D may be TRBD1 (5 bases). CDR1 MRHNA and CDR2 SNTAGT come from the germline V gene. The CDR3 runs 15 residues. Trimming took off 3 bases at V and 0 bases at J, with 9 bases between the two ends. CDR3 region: CASSESTDSNQPQHF. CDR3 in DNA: TGTGCCAGCAGTGAATCGACAGATAGCAATCAGCCCCAGCATTTT.

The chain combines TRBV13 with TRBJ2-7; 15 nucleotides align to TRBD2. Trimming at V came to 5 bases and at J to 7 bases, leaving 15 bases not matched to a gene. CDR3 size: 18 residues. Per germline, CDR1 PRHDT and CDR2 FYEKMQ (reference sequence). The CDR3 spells CASSTGLAGGTSSWEQYF. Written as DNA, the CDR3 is TGTGCCAGCAGCACGGGACTAGCGGGGGGTACTTCCTCATGGGAGCAGTACTTC.

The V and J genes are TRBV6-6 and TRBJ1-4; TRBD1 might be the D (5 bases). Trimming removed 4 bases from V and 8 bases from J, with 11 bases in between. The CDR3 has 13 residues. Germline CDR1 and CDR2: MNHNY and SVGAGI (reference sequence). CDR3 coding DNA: TGTGCCAGCAGTTTCGGGGGTAGGGAAAAACTGTTTTTT. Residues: CASSFGGREKLFF.

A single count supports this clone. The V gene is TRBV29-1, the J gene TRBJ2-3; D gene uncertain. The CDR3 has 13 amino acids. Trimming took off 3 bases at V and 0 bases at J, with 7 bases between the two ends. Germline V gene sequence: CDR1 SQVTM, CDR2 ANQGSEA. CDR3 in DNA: TGCAGCGTTGACAGTACCAGCACAGATACGCAGTATTTT. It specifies CSVDSTSTDTQYF.

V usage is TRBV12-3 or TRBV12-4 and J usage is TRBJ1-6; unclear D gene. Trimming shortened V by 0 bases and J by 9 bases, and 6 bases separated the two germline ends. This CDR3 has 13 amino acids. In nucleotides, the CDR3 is TGTGCCAGCAGTTTAGCAGGAGGTTCACCCCTCCACTTT. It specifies CASSLAGGSPLHF.

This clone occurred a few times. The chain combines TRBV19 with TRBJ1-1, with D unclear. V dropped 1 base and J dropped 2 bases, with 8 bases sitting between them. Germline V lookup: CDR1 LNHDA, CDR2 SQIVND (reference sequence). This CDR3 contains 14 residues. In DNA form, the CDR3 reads TGTGCCAGTAGTATAGGGCGGTATAACACTGAAGCTTTCTTT. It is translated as CASSIGRYNTEAFF.

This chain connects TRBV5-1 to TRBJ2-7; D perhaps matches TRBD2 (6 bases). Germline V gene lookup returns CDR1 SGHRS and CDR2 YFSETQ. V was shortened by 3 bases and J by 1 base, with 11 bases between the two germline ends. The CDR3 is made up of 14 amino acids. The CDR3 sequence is CASSYTGGSYEQYF. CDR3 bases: TGCGCCAGCAGCTATACCGGGGGATCCTACGAGCAGTACTTC.

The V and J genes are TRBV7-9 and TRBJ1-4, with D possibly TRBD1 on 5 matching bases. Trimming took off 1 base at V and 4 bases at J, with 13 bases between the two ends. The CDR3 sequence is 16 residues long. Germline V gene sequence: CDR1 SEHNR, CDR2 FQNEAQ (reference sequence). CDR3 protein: CASSLEGAGVNEKLFF. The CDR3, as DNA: TGTGCCAGCAGCTTAGAAGGGGCGGGGGTTAATGAAAAACTGTTTTTT.

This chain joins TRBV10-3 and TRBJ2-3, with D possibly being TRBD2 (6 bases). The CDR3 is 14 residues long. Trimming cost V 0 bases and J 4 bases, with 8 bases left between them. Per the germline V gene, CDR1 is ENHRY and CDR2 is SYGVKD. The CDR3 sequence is CAISESSGADTQYF. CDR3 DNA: TGTGCCATCAGTGAGTCTAGCGGAGCAGATACGCAGTATTTT.

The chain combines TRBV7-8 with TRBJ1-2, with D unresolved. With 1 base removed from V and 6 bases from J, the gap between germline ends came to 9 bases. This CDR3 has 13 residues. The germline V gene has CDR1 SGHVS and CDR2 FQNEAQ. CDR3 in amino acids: CASSLERRHGYTF. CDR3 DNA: TGTGCCAGCAGCTTAGAACGCAGGCATGGCTACACCTTC. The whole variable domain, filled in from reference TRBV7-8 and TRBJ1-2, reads GAGVSQSPRYKVAKRGQDVALRCDPISGHVSLFWYQQALGQGPEFLTYFQNEAQLDKSGLPSDRFFAERPEGSVSTLKIQRTQQEDSAVYLCASSLERRHGYTFGSGTRLTVV.

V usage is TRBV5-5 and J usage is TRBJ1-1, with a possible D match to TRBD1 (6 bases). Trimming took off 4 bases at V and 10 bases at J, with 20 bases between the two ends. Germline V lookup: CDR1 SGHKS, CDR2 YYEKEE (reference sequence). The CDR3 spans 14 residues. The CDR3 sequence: CASSKIGQLNTAFF. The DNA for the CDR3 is TGTGCCAGCAGCAAGATAGGACAGCTGAATACAGCTTTCTTT.

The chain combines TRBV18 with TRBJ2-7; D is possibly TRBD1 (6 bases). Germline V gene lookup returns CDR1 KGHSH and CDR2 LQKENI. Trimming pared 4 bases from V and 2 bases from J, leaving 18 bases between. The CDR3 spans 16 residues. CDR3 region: CASSLNTGTPTYEQYF. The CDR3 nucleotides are TGTGCCAGCTCACTTAATACCGGGACACCAACCTACGAGCAGTACTTC.

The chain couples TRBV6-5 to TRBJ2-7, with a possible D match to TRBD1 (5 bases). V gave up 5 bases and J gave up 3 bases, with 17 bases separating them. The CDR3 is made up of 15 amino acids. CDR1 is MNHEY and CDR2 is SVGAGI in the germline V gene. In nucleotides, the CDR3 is TGTGCCAGCAGTCCGTCGGCCTATCAGGGCTACGAGCAGTACTTC. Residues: CASSPSAYQGYEQYF.

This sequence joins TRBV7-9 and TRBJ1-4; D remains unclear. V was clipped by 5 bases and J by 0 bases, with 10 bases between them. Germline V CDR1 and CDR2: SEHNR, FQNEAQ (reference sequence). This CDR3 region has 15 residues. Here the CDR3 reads CASSPGGATNEKLFF. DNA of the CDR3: TGTGCCAGCAGCCCCGGTGGTGCAACTAATGAAAAACTGTTTTTT.

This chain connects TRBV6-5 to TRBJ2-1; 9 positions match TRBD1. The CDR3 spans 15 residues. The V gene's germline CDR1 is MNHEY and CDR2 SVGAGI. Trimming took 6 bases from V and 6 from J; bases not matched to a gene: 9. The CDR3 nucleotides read TGTGCCAGCAGCCGAGGGGACAGGGCTCGCAATGAGCAGTTCTTC. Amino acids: CASSRGDRARNEQFF.

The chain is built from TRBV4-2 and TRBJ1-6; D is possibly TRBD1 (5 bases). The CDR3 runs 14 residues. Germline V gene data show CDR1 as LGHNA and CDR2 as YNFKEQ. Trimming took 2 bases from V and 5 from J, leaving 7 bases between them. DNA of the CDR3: TGTGCCAGCAGCCAAACGGGGGATAATTCACCCCTCCACTTT. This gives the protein CASSQTGDNSPLHF.

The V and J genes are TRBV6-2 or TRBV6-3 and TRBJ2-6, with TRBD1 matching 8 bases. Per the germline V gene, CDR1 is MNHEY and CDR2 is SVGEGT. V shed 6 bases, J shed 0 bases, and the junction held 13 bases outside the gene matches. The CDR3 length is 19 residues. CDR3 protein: CASSPGQGPLHSGANVLTF. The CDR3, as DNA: TGTGCCAGCAGCCCTGGACAGGGCCCTTTACACTCTGGGGCCAACGTCCTGACTTTC.

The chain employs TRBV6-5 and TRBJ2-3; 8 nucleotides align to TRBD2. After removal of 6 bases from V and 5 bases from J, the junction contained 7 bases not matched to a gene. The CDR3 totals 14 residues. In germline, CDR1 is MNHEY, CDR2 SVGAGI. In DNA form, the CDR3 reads TGTGCCAGCAGAACCGGGGGGGGTGGAGATACGCAGTATTTT. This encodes CASRTGGGGDTQYF.

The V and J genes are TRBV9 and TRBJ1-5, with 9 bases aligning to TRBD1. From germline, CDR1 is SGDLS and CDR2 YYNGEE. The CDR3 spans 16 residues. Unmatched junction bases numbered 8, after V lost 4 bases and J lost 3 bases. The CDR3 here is CASSPPDRGYNQPQHF. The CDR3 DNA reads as TGTGCCAGCAGCCCACCGGACAGGGGTTACAATCAGCCCCAGCATTTT.

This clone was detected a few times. This CDR3 reads CASSQVGDGDGYTF. CDR3 sequence (DNA): TGTGCCAGCAGCCAAGTCGGGGATGGAGATGGCTACACCTTC. This sequence joins TRBV3-1 (or the pseudogene TRBV3-2) and TRBJ1-2; D not certain. The CDR3 extends over 14 amino acids. Trimming took 1 base from V and 6 from J, leaving 12 bases between them. Looked up from germline, CDR1 is LGHDT and CDR2 is YNNKEL (reference sequence).

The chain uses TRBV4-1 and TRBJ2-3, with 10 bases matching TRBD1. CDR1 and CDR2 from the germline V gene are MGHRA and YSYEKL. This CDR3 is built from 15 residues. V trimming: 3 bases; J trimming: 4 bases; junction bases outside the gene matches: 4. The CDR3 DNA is TGCGCCAGCAGCCAGCGACAGGGGGCATCAGATACGCAGTATTTT. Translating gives CASSQRQGASDTQYF.

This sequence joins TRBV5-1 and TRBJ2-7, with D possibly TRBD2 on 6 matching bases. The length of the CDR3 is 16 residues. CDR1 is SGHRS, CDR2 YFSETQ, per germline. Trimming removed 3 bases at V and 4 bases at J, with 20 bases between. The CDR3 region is CASSWTGTRGVYEQYF. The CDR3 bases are TGCGCCAGCAGCTGGACCGGGACCCGCGGGGTGTACGAGCAGTACTTC. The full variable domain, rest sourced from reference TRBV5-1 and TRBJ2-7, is KAGVTQTPRYLIKTRGQQVTLSCSPISGHRSVSWYQQTPGQGLQFLFEYFSETQRNKGNFPGRFSGRQFSNSRSEMNVSTLELGDSALYLCASSWTGTRGVYEQYFGPGTRLTVT.

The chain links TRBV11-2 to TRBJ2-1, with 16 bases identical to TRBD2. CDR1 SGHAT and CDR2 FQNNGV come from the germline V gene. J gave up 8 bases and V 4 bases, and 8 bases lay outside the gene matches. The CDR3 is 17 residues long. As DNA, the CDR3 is TGTGCCAGCAGCTCTCCCGGGACTAGCGGGGGGGCCGATGAGCAGTTCTTC. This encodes CASSSPGTSGGADEQFF.

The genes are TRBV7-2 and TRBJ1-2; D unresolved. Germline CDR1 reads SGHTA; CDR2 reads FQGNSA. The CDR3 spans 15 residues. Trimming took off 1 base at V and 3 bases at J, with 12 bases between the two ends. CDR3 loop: CASSLGRRADYGYTF. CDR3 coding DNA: TGTGCCAGCAGCTTAGGGAGGCGGGCAGACTATGGCTACACCTTC.